This T cell receptor (beta chain) was sequenced for a study of T cell responses to AZD1222 COVID-19 vaccine. General observations from the study: Among the donors, most were white British and more were female, and clonal diversity was possibly underestimated.

From germline, CDR1 is MNHEY and CDR2 SVGAGI. This CDR3 is 12 amino acids long. After removal of 6 bases from V and 10 bases from J, the junction contained 0 bases not matched to a gene. On this clone itself: The antigen remains undetermined.

Using immunoSEQ multiplex PCR, the repertoire was profiled, and TCRdb retains in-frame clones only, with some absent. The sample includes about 84,000 clones, over 75% of them seen just once. The gene calls are TRBV6-5 and TRBJ1-6; 10 bases match TRBD1. The sequence was collected from an adult who received the AZD1222 COVID-19 vaccine. Sequenced material: peripheral blood, taken 28 days after the second AZD1222 dose. CDR3 nucleotides: TGTGCCAGCAGGGGACAGGGGTCACCCCTCCACTTT. It is translated as CASRGQGSPLHF.